This T cell receptor beta chain emerged from a study of blood T cells in healthy people across ages (dated by TCRdb to about 2015). About the study as a whole: In model experiments, roughly one uniquely barcoded TCR beta cDNA molecule per two T cells was captured by template switching. Using the same blood draw, the study looked at two additional independent replicas of 1 million unique cDNA reads for two donors, one aged 18 to 30 and the other aged 80 or older. Donors were grouped into four age groups: young (average approximately 15 years), middle-aged (less than 40), aged (around 56) and long-lived (over 80). To track age-related changes in TCR beta repertoire diversity, the study relied on deep sequencing normalized with unique cDNA molecular identifiers. Donors of different ages were randomly distributed across sequencing lanes to avoid experimental bias. Study-level results and caveats: Bulk unsorted PBMC profiling prevented conclusive comparison of naive and antigen-experienced compartments. Observed TCR beta diversity correlated strongly with the percentage of naive T cells measured by flow cytometry. Compared with the aged group, the long-lived group had more naive CD4+ T cells, fewer expanded clones and increased TCR diversity, suggesting age selection. Observed TCR beta diversity per million T cells fell roughly linearly with age, and a significant reduction was already apparent by age roughly 40. The CMV infection status of donors was not known, potentially confounding age-related changes in expanded clonotypes. Estimates of total diversity from one million sequenced T cells were regarded as lower bounds and underestimates.

Libraries were prepared through 5' RACE. The reads were generated on an Illumina HiSeq 2500. A second roughly 6 to 12 cycle PCR used a sample-barcoded 5' primer and a J-beta primer mix. Each TCR beta cDNA molecule received a unique molecular identifier from a template-switch 5' adaptor carrying 12 random nucleotides. Each sample yielded at least 2.5 million CDR3-containing paired-end reads. First-strand cDNA was synthesized from all RNA with the Mint cDNA synthesis kit, primed by a TRBC-specific oligonucleotide. After uracil-DNA glycosylase treatment, a first 18-cycle PCR used universal primers M1SS and BC2_uni_R on all cDNA. In the source study's methods: For normalization, 1 million high-quality reads were randomly selected from each sample, with every read carrying a distinct molecular identifier. Reads with shared molecular identifiers were discarded instead of being binned into consensus sequences. MiTCR, run with a Q25 quality threshold and the strictest error-elimination algorithm, handled CDR3 identification, clonotype clustering and error correction. A nonparametric unseen species model with Euler transformation was used to estimate a lower bound on total TCR beta diversity. Using fastp at Q25 and MiXCR, TCRdb reprocessed the public reads and kept productive beta chains. CDR3 protein duplicates are merged, each entry listing the most common genes and DNA. For this entry, the V and J calls and clone size follow TCRdb and not the study's own pipeline. The sample contains around 750,000 distinct CDR3 sequences, 50% to 65% of them found a single time. Approximately 40% of the sample is taken by the ten largest.

The roughly 39 donors, aged about 6 to 100 years, were systemically healthy Caucasian individuals from Russia. Each donor gave around 9 milliliters of peripheral blood, collected into EDTA-treated Vacutainer tubes. Ficoll-Paque density-gradient centrifugation was used to isolate PBMCs, with at least 6.5 million obtained per sample. Trizol reagent was used to extract total RNA from the PBMCs, yielding at least 5.5 micrograms per sample. The percentages of naive CD45RAhigh/CD27high T cells were determined by flow cytometry on a PBMC aliquot from every donor. Concerning this clonotype itself: It has no known antigen specificity. Qualities for individual bases were not recorded, and no much larger clone is one base off.

The specimen was blood. This clonotype originated in a man at least 80 years old in good health.

The CDR3 loop reads CATSEWAKNIQYF. In nucleotide form, the sequence is TGTGCCACCAGTGAGTGGGCCAAAAACATTCAGTACTTC. The chain joins TRBV24-1 to TRBJ2-4; the D gene remains uncertain. The germline V gene gives CDR1 as KGHDR and CDR2 as SFDVKD. Between the V and J ends, shortened by 4 bases and 1 base respectively, the junction contains 4 bases. Taken from cysteine to phenylalanine, the CDR3 has 13 residues. The kept DNA is CDR3 alone, 39 bases in frame from the first base.